The 22 T cell receptor beta chains in this list originate from one sample, sequenced in a study of T cells in Graves' hyperthyroidism and ophthalmopathy (dated by TCRdb to the late 2010s). The library was built by means of multiplex PCR. The listed sequencing device is Illumina HiSeq 2000. The TCR beta CDR3 regions were amplified from RNA transcripts. The TCR CDR3 was subjected to a first round of RT-PCR using the HTBI primer set and the Qiagen OneStep RT-PCR kit. TCRdb reanalyzed the raw reads on its own, using fastp at Q25 for trimming and MiXCR for clone calling, and kept in-frame beta chains. All rows with the same CDR3 protein become a single entry with the most common DNA and genes. Counted in this sample were about 200,000 distinct CDR3 sequences; about a sixth of them appeared once. The ten largest clones add up to approximately 40% of the sample. Sequencing was performed on blood. All receptors derive from a man aged 40-55 years with Graves' hyperthyroidism.

This clonotype was recorded at least ten times. The chain joins TRBV7-9 to TRBJ1-4; D is undetermined. This CDR3 comprises 14 residues. Germline V gene sequence: CDR1 SEHNR, CDR2 FQNEAQ (reference sequence). Trimming removed 1 base at V and 3 bases at J, with 6 bases between. The DNA of the CDR3 is TGTGCCAGCAGCTTAGACATCGCTAATGAAAAACTGTTTTTT. This translates into CASSLDIANEKLFF.

DNA for the CDR3: TGTGCCAGCAGCGAAACCGGGGAACCCAATGAGCAGTTCTTC. Translation: CASSETGEPNEQFF. The J gene is TRBJ2-1, the V gene TRBV7-9, with D tentatively TRBD2 (5 bases). The CDR3 sequence is 14 residues long. V shed 5 bases and J shed 6 bases, with 14 bases lying between them. Looked up from germline, CDR1 is SEHNR and CDR2 is FQNEAQ (reference sequence).

Note on this clonotype: Sequence at one end of the junction differs from germline and may be a read error. The chain employs TRBV10-3 and TRBJ1-4; TRBD1 matches at 7 bases. The CDR3 is made up of 15 amino acids. Looked up from germline, CDR1 is ENHRY and CDR2 is SYGVKD. For the CDR3, the DNA is TGTGCCAGCAGTCGACACCGGGACAGTCATAGAAAACTGTTTTTT. Residues: CASSRHRDSHRKLFF.

This clonotype was detected many times. J is TRBJ2-5 and V is TRBV20-1; the D gene is possibly TRBD2 (5 bases). CDR3 length: 14 amino acids. The V gene lost 6 bases and the J gene lost 2 bases, with 16 bases spanning the gap. Germline V lookup: CDR1 DFQATT, CDR2 SNEGSKA (reference sequence). The CDR3 DNA sequence: TGCAGTGCAAAGCGGCTAACGGGACAAGAGACCCAGTACTTC. It codes for CSAKRLTGQETQYF.

This clonotype was counted at least ten times. This rearrangement joins TRBV28 to TRBJ2-5; D is perhaps TRBD2 (5 bases). CDR1 is MDHEN, CDR2 SYDVKM, per germline. The V end lost 11 bases, the J end lost 0 bases, and 13 bases lay between the germline ends. The CDR3 consists of 13 residues. The CDR3 protein is CAGSSGHQETQYF. The CDR3 DNA reads as TGTGCCGGGTCAAGCGGCCACCAAGAGACCCAGTACTTC.

This clonotype was detected many times. This chain connects TRBV6-1 to TRBJ1-1; D unclear. The CDR3 covers 13 residues. V lost 3 bases to trimming and J lost 5 bases, with 10 bases between them. Germline V CDR1 and CDR2: MNHNS, SASEGT. The CDR3 loop is CASSDLVATEAFF. The CDR3 DNA reads TGTGCCAGCAGTGACCTCGTAGCGACTGAAGCTTTCTTT.

This clonotype was picked up many times. The CDR3 loop is CSVEAGHRTMNTEAFF. CDR3 DNA sequence: TGCAGCGTTGAAGCGGGACACCGTACTATGAACACTGAAGCTTTCTTT. The chain combines TRBV29-1 with TRBJ1-1; the D gene is possibly TRBD1 (6 bases). CDR3 size: 16 residues. V shed 1 base and J shed 0 bases, with 15 bases lying between them. Germline V gene data show CDR1 as SQVTM and CDR2 as ANQGSEA.

This clonotype has at least ten counts. J is TRBJ1-1 and V is TRBV28, with 9 bases fitting TRBD1. Germline V gene lookup returns CDR1 MDHEN and CDR2 SYDVKM. This CDR3 is 17 amino acids long. V trimming: 5 bases; J trimming: 0 bases; junction bases outside the gene matches: 10. The CDR3 spells CASSLLPGQGMNTEAFF. The CDR3 DNA is TGTGCCAGCAGTCTACTACCGGGACAGGGAATGAACACTGAAGCTTTCTTT.

This chain joins TRBV12-3 or TRBV12-4 and TRBJ1-1, with D possibly matching TRBD1 (5 bases). The germline V and J ends were trimmed by 6 bases and 10 bases, with 18 bases remaining between them. The CDR3 loop spans 13 amino acids. CDR3 in DNA: TGTGCCAGCAGAGCGGGCAACACCGGGGGAGCTTTCTTT. Translating gives CASRAGNTGGAFF.

This clonotype appeared many times. J is TRBJ1-2 and V is TRBV3-1; no clear D gene. Germline loops: CDR1 LGHDT, CDR2 YNNKEL (reference sequence). With 0 bases removed from V and 9 bases from J, the gap between germline ends came to 8 bases. The CDR3 runs to 12 residues. The CDR3 sequence is CASSQEWRRYTF. The DNA for the CDR3 is TGTGCCAGCAGCCAAGAGTGGCGGCGCTACACCTTC.

This clonotype was counted ten times or more. This rearrangement joins TRBV28 to TRBJ1-4; 9 positions agree with TRBD1. The CDR3 is 19 residues long. Germline V gene lookup returns CDR1 MDHEN and CDR2 SYDVKM. After removal of 3 bases from V and 0 bases from J, the junction contained 11 bases not matched to a gene. The CDR3 nucleotides are TGTGCCAGCAGTTTTACTTGGGGGACAGGGACCACAACTAATGAAAAACTGTTTTTT. This translates into CASSFTWGTGTTTNEKLFF.

V usage is TRBV6-2 or TRBV6-3 and J usage is TRBJ1-5; a possible D gene is TRBD1 (5 bases). Germline V gene sequence: CDR1 MNHEY, CDR2 SVGEGT. The CDR3 has 14 amino acids. V shed 7 bases and J shed 6 bases, with 16 bases lying between them. In nucleotides, the CDR3 is TGTGCCAGCACAAGGGGCCAACGGGGTCAGCCCCAGCATTTT. This gives the protein CASTRGQRGQPQHF.

This clonotype has a count of ten or more. The chain uses TRBV20-1 and TRBJ2-1; D possibly corresponds to TRBD2 (5 bases). Trimming took off 3 bases at V and 2 bases at J, with 11 bases between the two ends. The CDR3 covers 14 residues. CDR1 is DFQATT and CDR2 is SNEGSKA in the germline V gene (reference sequence). CDR3 residues: CSASEDLAYNEQFF. For the CDR3, the DNA is TGCAGTGCTAGCGAGGACTTAGCCTACAATGAGCAGTTCTTC.

This clonotype was picked up many times. This chain links TRBV11-2 with TRBJ2-7; TRBD2 matches at 9 bases. Losses at the gene ends were 3 bases for V and 4 bases for J; bases not matched to a gene: 13. This CDR3 region has 17 residues. In germline, CDR1 is SGHAT, CDR2 FQNNGV. The DNA of the CDR3 is TGTGCCAGCAGCTTGTTCGGCGGGGGGGCAGTATCTTACGAGCAGTACTTC. Translation: CASSLFGGGAVSYEQYF.

This chain uses TRBV20-1 with TRBJ2-5; TRBD2 matches at 10 bases. After removal of 0 bases from V and 4 bases from J, the junction contained 8 bases not matched to a gene. Germline CDR1 and CDR2: DFQATT and SNEGSKA (reference sequence). The CDR3 covers 16 residues. Written as DNA, the CDR3 is TGCAGTGCTAGAGACCGAAGCGGGAGGGCAGCAGAGACCCAGTACTTC. This gives the protein CSARDRSGRAAETQYF.

This clonotype was recorded at least ten times. The chain combines TRBV6-1 with TRBJ2-7; a possible D gene is TRBD2 (6 bases). CDR3 length: 14 amino acids. CDR1 MNHNS and CDR2 SASEGT come from the germline V gene. V gave up 1 base and J gave up 6 bases, with 13 bases separating them. This CDR3 reads CASSEGTDYGEQYF. In nucleotides, the CDR3 is TGTGCCAGCAGTGAAGGGACGGACTACGGCGAGCAGTACTTC.

Ten or more counts support this clonotype. This sequence joins TRBV6-1 and TRBJ2-5; perhaps TRBD2 as D (5 bases). Germline-derived CDR1 and CDR2 are MNHNS and SASEGT. The CDR3 runs to 14 residues. The V gene lost 2 bases and the J gene lost 0 bases, with 7 bases spanning the gap. The CDR3 sequence: CASSESGHQETQYF. CDR3 DNA sequence: TGTGCCAGCAGTGAAAGCGGACACCAAGAGACCCAGTACTTC.

The chain carries TRBV6-1 and TRBJ2-5; no definite D call. In germline, CDR1 is MNHNS, CDR2 SASEGT. The CDR3 contains 14 residues. The germline V and J ends were trimmed by 6 bases and 2 bases, with 13 bases remaining between them. The CDR3 nucleotides are TGTGCCAGCAGCCCTAGGGCGGAACAAGAGACCCAGTACTTC. The encoded protein is CASSPRAEQETQYF.

Many counts were recorded for this clonotype. The J gene is TRBJ1-1, the V gene TRBV5-1, with 9 nucleotides matching TRBD1. Trimming took 2 bases from V and 0 from J; bases not matched to a gene: 8. CDR1 SGHRS and CDR2 YFSETQ come from the germline V gene. The CDR3 spans 17 residues. This CDR3 reads CASSFMTGGGMNTEAFF. The CDR3 DNA is TGCGCCAGCAGCTTTATGACAGGGGGAGGAATGAACACTGAAGCTTTCTTT.

This clonotype occurred many times. The rearrangement links TRBV18 to TRBJ2-1; 7 bases map to TRBD2. The V and J ends lost 0 bases and 8 bases, in that order; junction bases with no gene match: 7. This CDR3 has 15 amino acids. CDR1 and CDR2 (germline): KGHSH, LQKENI. CDR3 sequence: CASSPPTSNADEQFF. The CDR3 DNA reads TGTGCCAGCTCACCACCGACTAGCAATGCGGATGAGCAGTTCTTC.

This clonotype was seen only a few times. This chain connects TRBV6-6 to TRBJ2-5, with 8 nucleotides matching TRBD2. Germline V CDR1 and CDR2: MNHNY, SVGAGI (reference sequence). The CDR3 spans 17 residues. Trimming took 0 bases from V and 0 from J; bases not matched to a gene: 6. The CDR3 DNA follows: TGTGCCAGCAGTTACTCGGTCCAGCGGGGGAACCAAGAGACCCAGTACTTC. This codes for CASSYSVQRGNQETQYF.

This chain uses TRBV6-1 with TRBJ1-2, with 8 bases that match TRBD1. The CDR3 runs to 12 residues. CDR1 is MNHNS, CDR2 SASEGT, per germline. V trimming: 6 bases; J trimming: 7 bases; junction bases outside the gene matches: 4. The CDR3 here is CASSRQGSGYTF. CDR3 nucleotides: TGTGCCAGCAGCCGACAGGGGAGTGGCTACACCTTC.